This T cell receptor (beta chain) appears in the sequencing data of a study of Tregs in tolerant kidney transplant recipients (dated by TCRdb to about 2019). With respect to the entire study: Transplants used related donors with nonmyeloablative bone marrow transplantation; mixed chimerism was transient in the human trials. The study used TCRbeta sequencing to identify donor-specific regulatory T cells before combined kidney and bone marrow transplantation, then tracked those cells after transplant.

For TCRbeta CDR3 sequencing, genomic DNA was extracted from sorted cells using the QIAGEN DNeasy Blood and Tissue Kit. High-throughput TCRbeta CDR3 sequencing was carried out commercially through immunoSEQ, with PCR amplification with bias correction and internal controls included. In the authors' own workflow: A unique productive TCRbeta sequence was defined by the CDR3 nucleotide sequence when primers matched, and otherwise by the CDR3 amino acid sequence together with the Vbeta and Jbeta genes. A sequence counted as donor-reactive if, in CFSE-low cells, the sequence had a frequency of at least 0.01% and was expanded at least 5-fold compared with unstimulated cells. Repertoire divergence was quantified by Jensen-Shannon divergence using the top 100 TCRbeta sequences ranked by frequency. For samples with multiple sequencing runs, sorting error was corrected separately for each run before the runs were pooled. The table comes from immuneACCESS by way of TCRdb, which keeps in-frame sequences with V and J called. Part of the clones is missing from these tables; in studies checked, under half for an unresolved V gene and the rest for unknown reasons. D and trimming were read from the DNA, whereas the V and J calls and clone size are those reported in that table. The sample's table covers around 3,000 clones. 7.9% of the sample comes from the top ten.

General conclusions and limits of the study: In tolerant patients, the expansion of donor-specific Tregs was greater than global Treg expansion, suggesting that the expansion was antigen-driven rather than nonspecific. Because the PCR primers were changed over time for some patients, nucleotide-level comparison could not be performed across the samples from those patients. The most biologically relevant and donor-specific TCRbeta repertoire appeared to be identified by expanding Tregs with activated donor B cells. The study was limited by small patient numbers, and the findings need validation in larger populations and under other immunosuppression protocols. Biological reproducibility was not directly assessed, although technical replication error appeared to be minimal.

Read against the paper, the sample's time point label means: blood sample drawn before combined kidney and bone marrow transplant. For bulk CFSE mixed lymphocyte reactions, CFSE-labeled recipient PBMCs were cocultured for 5 to 7 days with irradiated donor PBMCs, after which the cells were stained for CD3/CD4/CD8 and FACS-sorted. The patients were a few recipients of combined kidney and bone marrow transplants from the ITN036ST trial, and samples were available only from these trial subjects. Healthy control blood was processed by Ficoll density gradient to PBMCs and cryopreserved; patient PBMCs were collected before and after transplant. According to the germline V gene (reference sequence), CDR1 reads DFQATT and CDR2 reads SNEGSKA. From its cysteine to its phenylalanine, the CDR3 spans 15 amino acids. Part of the CDR3 DNA is given, 36 bases translated from base 1. Trimmed from V: 6 bases; trimmed from J: 2 bases; junction bases lacking a gene match: 13.

In the case of this clone: Its antigen remains undetermined. From the germline J gene comes the end of the CDR3, since the read stops 3 residues before it.

This chain is built from TRBV20-1 and TRBJ2-7; 7 junctional bases match TRBD1. The source was CD8+ T cells from blood cultured with allogeneic cells, collected before the transplant. This clonotype was sampled from a human patient who received a combined kidney and bone marrow transplant. The covered CDR3 bases are TGCAGTGCCATTGACCGGGACAGTGGAACCTACGAG. Its amino acids are CSAIDRDSGTYE. The entire CDR3 is CSAIDRDSGTYEQYF.